Presented here are 30 T cell receptor beta chains from one specimen sequenced in a study of CD8 T cells in ankylosing spondylitis. From the 5' RACE reads, TCRdb called clonotypes with MiXCR, one entry per CDR3 protein. The sample has approximately 290,000 distinct CDR3 sequences, around 20% seen once. The material sequenced was blood, either unsorted or a sorted T cell fraction (not recorded which). The receptors originated from a female donor with ankylosing spondylitis or in good health (not recorded which).

Only a few counts were recorded for this clonotype. This sequence joins TRBV10-3 and TRBJ2-1, with TRBD2 matching 12 bases. The CDR3 consists of 16 residues. Germline CDR1 and CDR2: ENHRY and SYGVKD. Germline trimming cut 3 bases from V and 7 bases from J; bases unmatched to any gene: 7. The CDR3 region has the DNA TGTGCCATCAGTGAATCGAGGACTAGCGGGATGAATGAGCAGTTCTTC. Residues: CAISESRTSGMNEQFF.

In its sample, this clonotype was seen a few times. This chain connects TRBV6-2 or TRBV6-3 to TRBJ2-1; 10 nucleotides align to TRBD2. The CDR3 extends over 16 amino acids. Trimming removed 2 bases from V and 4 bases from J; junction bases left unmatched: 5. Germline-derived CDR1 and CDR2 are MNHEY and SVGEGT. The CDR3 sequence is CASSYSGRARYNEQFF. The CDR3 DNA is TGTGCCAGCAGTTACAGCGGGAGGGCCCGTTACAATGAGCAGTTCTTC.

This clonotype was counted a few times. The chain couples TRBV5-6 to TRBJ2-1, with TRBD2 identical over 11 bases. The CDR3 is 16 amino acids. Germline CDR1 SGHDT, CDR2 YYEEEE. The trim removed 4 bases at V and 10 bases at J, leaving 13 bases unmatched. CDR3 loop: CASSRRLAGGLREQFF. CDR3 sequence (DNA): TGTGCCAGCAGCCGACGGCTAGCGGGAGGATTACGGGAGCAGTTCTTC. Full variable domain (rest looked up from reference TRBV5-6 and TRBJ2-1): DAGVTQSPTHLIKTRGQQVTLRCSPKSGHDTVSWYQQALGQGPQFIFQYYEEEERQRGNFPDRFSGHQFPNYSSELNVNALLLGDSALYLCASSRRLAGGLREQFFGPGTRLTVL.

The chain has TRBV4-3 and TRBJ1-1; the D is unclear. CDR3 length: 12 residues. Deletions cut 4 bases from V and 10 bases from J, with 13 bases between. Germline assignment: CDR1 LGHNA and CDR2 YSLEER. The CDR3 DNA follows: TGCGCCAGCAGCCCAACGATTTTAGGAGCTTTCTTT. It specifies CASSPTILGAFF.

This clonotype was seen a few times. V usage is TRBV7-2 and J usage is TRBJ1-2, with a tentative D call TRBD1 (5 bases). With 2 bases removed from V and 4 bases from J, the gap between germline ends came to 11 bases. Germline V gives CDR1 SGHTA, CDR2 FQGNSA. The CDR3 extends over 14 amino acids. CDR3 in DNA: TGTGCCAGCAGCTTAAGGGCAGGGCTCTATGGCTACACCTTC. It codes for CASSLRAGLYGYTF.

This clonotype was picked up a small number of times. The chain joins TRBV28 to TRBJ1-1; 8 positions agree with TRBD1. The ends lost 7 bases at V and 5 bases at J; junction bases unmatched: 9. Germline lookup yields CDR1 MDHEN and CDR2 SYDVKM. The CDR3 is made up of 14 amino acids. CDR3 DNA sequence: TGTGCCAGCAACCGACAGGGGCGGAGGACTGAAGCTTTCTTT. Its protein product is CASNRQGRRTEAFF. The whole variable domain, filled in from reference TRBV28 and TRBJ1-1, reads DVKVTQSSRYLVKRTGEKVFLECVQDMDHENMFWYRQDPGLGLRLIYFSYDVKMKEKGDIPEGYSVSREKKERFSLILESASTNQTSMYLCASNRQGRRTEAFFGQGTRLTVV.

This clonotype appeared a few times. This chain links TRBV29-1 with TRBJ2-1; D is perhaps TRBD2 (7 bases). The CDR3 covers 14 residues. Germline CDR1 and CDR2: SQVTM and ANQGSEA. Trimming pared 3 bases from V and 6 bases from J, leaving 15 bases between. The CDR3 spells CSVDGGADLNEQFF. DNA of the CDR3: TGCAGCGTTGATGGGGGGGCGGACCTCAATGAGCAGTTCTTC.

This clonotype was seen ten or more times. The CDR3 here is CASSPPMELAGIYEQYF. Here the CDR3 DNA reads TGTGCCAGCAGCCCCCCAATGGAACTAGCGGGCATCTACGAGCAGTACTTC. The rearrangement uses TRBV5-4 and TRBJ2-7; TRBD2 matches 9 bases. V trimming: 4 bases; J trimming: 3 bases; junction bases outside the gene matches: 14. The CDR3 loop spans 17 amino acids. Germline assignment: CDR1 SGHNT and CDR2 YYREEE (reference sequence).

This clonotype was recorded many times. For the CDR3, the DNA is TGCAGCGTAAGGAAGCGGGGGAGCTCCTACGAGCAGTACTTC. Its translation: CSVRKRGSSYEQYF. The chain carries TRBV29-1 and TRBJ2-7, with 8 bases aligning to TRBD2. Trimming cost V 6 bases and J 0 bases; bases outside gene matches: 7. Germline CDR1 reads SQVTM; CDR2 reads ANQGSEA. This CDR3 region has 14 residues.

This clonotype was detected only a few times. The chain recombines TRBV24-1 with TRBJ2-5, with 10 bases matching TRBD2. CDR3 length: 15 residues. V lost 1 base and J lost 4; bases outside the gene matches: 2. From germline, CDR1 is KGHDR and CDR2 SFDVKD. This CDR3 is CATSDFTSGTETQYF. The CDR3 region has the DNA TGTGCCACCAGTGATTTTACTAGCGGGACAGAGACCCAGTACTTC.

This clonotype occurred a few times. One end of the junction fails to match germline, which may point to a read error. The V gene is TRBV28, the J gene TRBJ1-6, with D perhaps TRBD1 (5 bases). The CDR3 has 12 amino acids. The V gene's germline CDR1 is MDHEN and CDR2 SYDVKM. CDR3 bases: TGTGCCAGCAGCTTATGGGGGTCACCCCTCCACTTT. It specifies CASSLWGSPLHF.

This clonotype was observed a few times. The chain uses TRBV7-2 and TRBJ2-5; no clear D. The CDR3 is made up of 11 amino acids. V lost 5 bases to trimming and J lost 7 bases, with 8 bases between them. Germline V gives CDR1 SGHTA, CDR2 FQGNSA. CDR3 region: CASSLARTQYF. The CDR3 DNA sequence: TGTGCCAGCAGCCTCGCGAGGACCCAGTACTTC. Full variable domain (remainder filled in from reference TRBV7-2 and TRBJ2-5): GAGVSQSPSNKVTEKGKDVELRCDPISGHTALYWYRQSLGQGLEFLIYFQGNSAPDKSGLPSDRFSAERTGGSVSTLTIQRTQQEDSAVYLCASSLARTQYFGPGTRLLVL.

J is TRBJ2-7 and V is TRBV7-2; D is unclear. Germline CDR1 SGHTA, CDR2 FQGNSA. This CDR3 spans 13 amino acids. V was trimmed by 3 bases and J by 1 base, leaving 7 bases between them. CDR3 in amino acids: CASSFEVSYEQYF. The CDR3 nucleotides are TGTGCCAGCAGCTTTGAAGTTTCCTACGAGCAGTACTTC.

This chain uses TRBV6-5 with TRBJ2-7; D call uncertain. Germline CDR1 and CDR2: MNHEY and SVGAGI. Trimming pared 0 bases from V and 1 base from J, leaving 7 bases between. The CDR3 is 14 residues long. The CDR3 loop is CASSYSGGSYEQYF. The CDR3 DNA reads TGTGCCAGCAGTTACTCCGGCGGATCCTACGAGCAGTACTTC.

This clonotype was counted between two and nine times. The V gene is TRBV20-1, the J gene TRBJ2-6; tentatively, D is TRBD1 or TRBD2 (7 bases each). With 5 bases removed from V and 2 bases from J, the gap between germline ends came to 13 bases. The CDR3 totals 15 residues. Germline values: CDR1 DFQATT, CDR2 SNEGSKA (reference sequence). The CDR3 sequence: CSAPRGGTGANVLTF. CDR3 nucleotide sequence: TGCAGTGCTCCCAGGGGGGGGACTGGGGCCAACGTCCTGACTTTC.

Many counts were recorded for this clonotype. This chain connects TRBV7-2 to TRBJ2-2; 13 nucleotides align to TRBD2. With V trimmed by 5 bases and J by 2 bases, 5 bases remained unmatched. Per germline, CDR1 SGHTA and CDR2 FQGNSA. The CDR3 sequence is 17 residues long. DNA for the CDR3: TGTGCCAGCAGCGCGGGACTAGCGGGATCAAACACCGGGGAGCTGTTTTTT. This codes for CASSAGLAGSNTGELFF. Complete variable domain (other parts from reference TRBV7-2 and TRBJ2-2): GAGVSQSPSNKVTEKGKDVELRCDPISGHTALYWYRQSLGQGLEFLIYFQGNSAPDKSGLPSDRFSAERTGGSVSTLTIQRTQQEDSAVYLCASSAGLAGSNTGELFFGEGSRLTVL.

In this sample, this clonotype turned up a few times. The J gene is TRBJ2-7, the V gene TRBV5-1; no firm D call. The CDR3 spans 14 residues. V lost 1 base to trimming and J lost 1 base, with 9 bases between them. From germline, CDR1 is SGHRS and CDR2 YFSETQ. Here the CDR3 DNA reads TGCGCCAGCAGCTTGACCACAGCATCCTACGAGCAGTACTTC. Translating it yields CASSLTTASYEQYF.

This clonotype was counted many times. The rearrangement uses TRBV12-3 or TRBV12-4 and TRBJ2-1; tentative D call: TRBD2 (5 bases). The V gene lost 3 bases and the J gene lost 0 bases, with 9 bases spanning the gap. CDR3 length: 15 residues. The CDR3 nucleotides read TGTGCCAGCAGTTTGATCAGCGGCTCCTACAATGAGCAGTTCTTC. This codes for CASSLISGSYNEQFF.

This rearrangement joins TRBV12-3 or TRBV12-4 to TRBJ2-7; 7 nucleotides align to TRBD2. V was pared by 4 bases and J by 7 bases, with 7 bases of the junction left unmatched. This CDR3 spans 13 amino acids. This CDR3 is CASSSSGGLEQYF. CDR3 DNA sequence: TGTGCCAGCAGTTCCTCGGGGGGACTGGAGCAGTACTTC.

This clonotype showed up just a few times. V is TRBV30 and J is TRBJ2-1; D is unresolved. The CDR3 loop spans 14 amino acids. Trimming left V 4 bases short and J 4 bases short, with 14 bases between. CDR1 and CDR2 from the germline V gene are GTSNPN and SVGIG (reference sequence). For the CDR3, the DNA is TGTGCCTGGAATCCGGGCGGTTTATACAATGAGCAGTTCTTC. This gives the protein CAWNPGGLYNEQFF. Complete variable domain (other parts from reference TRBV30 and TRBJ2-1): SQTIHQWPATLVQPVGSPLSLECTVEGTSNPNLYWYRQAAGRGLQLLFYSVGIGQISSEVPQNLSASRPQDRQFILSSKKLLLSDSGFYLCAWNPGGLYNEQFFGPGTRLTVL.

V gene TRBV6-5 combines with J gene TRBJ1-2; D is unresolved. V lost 2 bases, J lost 7 bases, and 17 bases lay in between. The CDR3 is made up of 15 amino acids. Germline CDR1 and CDR2: MNHEY and SVGAGI. CDR3 in amino acids: CASSYGPSAESGYTF. The CDR3 bases are TGTGCCAGCAGTTACGGACCCTCGGCCGAGTCTGGCTACACCTTC.

This clonotype was counted a few times. The V and J genes are TRBV25-1 and TRBJ1-2; D gene ambiguous. CDR1 is MGHDK, CDR2 SYGVNS, per germline. The CDR3 is 12 amino acids. V lost 6 bases to trimming and J lost 6 bases, with 11 bases between them. CDR3 sequence (DNA): TGTGCCAGCAGGTCCGGCAGAGATGGCTACACCTTC. Translating it yields CASRSGRDGYTF.

This clonotype was seen more than once but under ten times. With a much larger clone just one base away, this may be a read error. This likely comes from a read error, as the CDR3 has no conserved phenylalanine or tryptophan at its end. CDR3 region: CSAISQSSYNEQFL. The CDR3 nucleotides are TGCAGTGCTATCTCACAGAGCTCCTACAATGAGCAGTTCTTA. The chain has TRBV20-1 and TRBJ2-1, with unresolved D. CDR1 DFQATT and CDR2 SNEGSKA come from the germline V gene (reference sequence). The V gene lost 4 bases and the J gene lost 0 bases, with 10 bases spanning the gap. The CDR3 length is 14 residues.

In its sample, this clonotype was seen many times. The chain combines TRBV12-3 or TRBV12-4 with TRBJ1-2; possible D gene TRBD1, 5 bases. The CDR3 length is 14 residues. Between the trimmed V and J ends, which lost 4 bases and 4 bases, there was a span of 13 bases. CDR3 in amino acids: CASSYTGTGYGYTF. CDR3 coding DNA: TGTGCCAGCAGTTACACAGGCACTGGCTATGGCTACACCTTC.

DNA for the CDR3: TGTGCCAGCAGCTTCCTTTGGGCGGCGCCGTCCTACGAGCAGTACTTC. It translates to CASSFLWAAPSYEQYF. The chain links TRBV5-6 to TRBJ2-7, with unresolved D. CDR1 and CDR2 from the germline V gene are SGHDT and YYEEEE. The CDR3 is made up of 16 amino acids. V gave up 2 bases and J gave up 1 base, with 16 bases separating them. Full variable domain (rest looked up from reference TRBV5-6 and TRBJ2-7): DAGVTQSPTHLIKTRGQQVTLRCSPKSGHDTVSWYQQALGQGPQFIFQYYEEEERQRGNFPDRFSGHQFPNYSSELNVNALLLGDSALYLCASSFLWAAPSYEQYFGPGTRLTVT.

This clonotype was observed a few times. One end of the junction does not line up with germline, which may come from a read error. The V and J genes are TRBV6-1 and TRBJ2-1, with 12 bases lining up with TRBD2. Germline V gene data show CDR1 as MNHNS and CDR2 as SASEGT. The CDR3 covers 18 residues. This CDR3 reads CASSEELAGGVSDNEQFF. CDR3 bases: TGTGCCAGCAGTGAGGAACTAGCGGGAGGCGTCTCCGACAATGAGCAGTTCTTC.

This clonotype has just a few counts. The V gene is TRBV6-2 or TRBV6-3, the J gene TRBJ2-3; tentatively, D is TRBD2 (5 bases). From germline, CDR1 is MNHEY and CDR2 SVGEGT. Trimming left V 7 bases short and J 0 bases short, with 20 bases between. The CDR3 is 17 residues long. The DNA of the CDR3 is TGTGCCAGCACCCCCCCTTCCCTGCGGAGGAGCACAGATACGCAGTATTTT. It yields the protein CASTPPSLRRSTDTQYF.

J is TRBJ2-5 and V is TRBV20-1; D might be TRBD2 (6 bases). The CDR3 consists of 12 residues. Looked up from germline, CDR1 is DFQATT and CDR2 is SNEGSKA (reference sequence). Trimming shortened V by 6 bases and J by 2 bases, and 10 bases separated the two germline ends. CDR3 sequence (DNA): TGCAGTGCCCTAGCGCCTCAAGAGACCCAGTACTTC. The encoded protein is CSALAPQETQYF.

The chain combines TRBV24-1 with TRBJ1-5; D remains unclear. From germline, CDR1 is KGHDR and CDR2 SFDVKD. CDR3 length: 14 amino acids. V was pared by 9 bases and J by 2 bases, with 13 bases between. The CDR3 DNA reads as TGTGCCACCGCCGATGCTCGCGGCAATCAGCCCCAGCATTTT. As protein: CATADARGNQPQHF.

This clonotype was found a few times. J is TRBJ1-1 and V is TRBV6-1; D possibly corresponds to TRBD1 (6 bases). CDR3 length: 14 amino acids. Germline-derived CDR1 and CDR2 are MNHNS and SASEGT. Trimming removed 6 bases from V and 5 bases from J, with 16 bases in between. The CDR3 protein is CASRNRDRSTEAFF. The DNA for the CDR3 is TGTGCCAGCAGGAACAGGGATAGGAGTACTGAAGCTTTCTTT.